This T cell receptor beta chain was obtained from a study of cytomegalovirus exposure and HLA in healthy donors. The V and J ends lost 0 bases and 5 bases respectively, with 11 bases between them. Germline-derived CDR1 and CDR2 are SGDLS and YYNGEE. This CDR3 is built from 14 residues. This clone was found a few times. The PCR made use of 60 Vbeta and 13 Jbeta primers. Method: immunoSEQ multiplex PCR; TCRdb's copy keeps in-frame clones and lacks some. Of 100,000 or so clones in the sample, approximately 12% were seen once. The TCR originated in a middle-aged man in good health and CMV-seropositive. Sequences were obtained from PBMCs. This rearrangement joins TRBV9 to TRBJ2-5, with D maybe TRBD2 (6 bases). CDR3 sequence reads: CASSVAGEGETQYF. The CDR3 region has the DNA TGTGCCAGCAGCGTAGCGGGAGAAGGGGAGACCCAGTACTTC.